This T cell receptor beta chain was identified in a study of HIV-infected children after antiretroviral therapy interruption. Study information: All children had CD4+ count above 500 and viral load below 50 copies/ml. Interruption-arm sampling covered weeks 0, 12, interruption end (24 or 48), and about 3 years post-study. Samples from the continuous-treatment group were taken at weeks 0, 48 and 150. Broader study findings: Naive CD4+ CDR3 sharing between time points fell after interruption began.

CDR1 LGHNT and CDR2 FRNRAP come from the germline V gene. This CDR3 has 11 amino acids. V lost 6 bases and J 6 bases, leaving 7 bases between the germline ends. RNA-based 3' RACE libraries used unique molecular identifiers. Using its own MiXCR run on the 3' RACE reads, TCRdb lists one record per CDR3 protein. The sample has about 50,000 distinct CDR3 sequences, more than 3.5% seen once. Treatment noted: PENTA 11 planned treatment interruption arm or continuous ART arm. This clonotype was observed many times. As yet, its antigen is unknown. The starting material was CD45RA+ CD4+ T cells from PBMCs, pooled from several time points, obtained from a donor given antiretroviral therapy, either interrupted or continuous. The subset denotes: naive CD4+ CD45RA+ CD45RO- T cells. This receptor was taken from a pool of human donors with HIV. The chain joins TRBV12-5 to TRBJ2-3; D is ambiguous. In DNA, the CDR3 is TGTGCTAGTGGCAAAGGCGATACGCAGTATTTT. Protein product: CASGKGDTQYF.